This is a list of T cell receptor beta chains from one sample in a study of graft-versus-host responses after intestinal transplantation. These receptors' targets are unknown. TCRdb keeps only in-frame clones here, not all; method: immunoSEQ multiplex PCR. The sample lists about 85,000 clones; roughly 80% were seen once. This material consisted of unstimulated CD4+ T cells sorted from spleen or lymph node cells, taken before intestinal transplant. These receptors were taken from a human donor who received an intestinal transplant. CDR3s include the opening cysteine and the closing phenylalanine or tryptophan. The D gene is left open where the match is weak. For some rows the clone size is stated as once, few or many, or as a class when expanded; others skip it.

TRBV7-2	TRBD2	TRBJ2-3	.	CASSLSWGGDTDTQYF	TGTGCCAGCAGCTTAAGTTGGGGGGGGGACACAGATACGCAGTATTTT
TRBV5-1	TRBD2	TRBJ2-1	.	CASALSGGANEQFF	TGCGCCAGCGCCCTTAGCGGGGGGGCCAATGAGCAGTTCTTC
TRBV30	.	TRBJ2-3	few	CAWSRSFTDTQYF	TGTGCCTGGAGTAGGAGTTTCACAGATACGCAGTATTTT
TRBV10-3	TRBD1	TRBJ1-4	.	CAISEDPLGQGEKLFF	TGTGCCATCAGTGAGGACCCACTGGGACAGGGTGAAAAACTGTTTTTT
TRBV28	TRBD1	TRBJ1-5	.	CASSGPDRAGQPQHF	TGTGCCAGCAGTGGGCCGGACAGGGCTGGACAGCCCCAGCATTTT
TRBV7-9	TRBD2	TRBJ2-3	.	CASSFPTSAGVVGDTQYF	TGTGCCAGCAGCTTCCCGACTAGCGCGGGAGTGGTTGGTGATACGCAGTATTTT
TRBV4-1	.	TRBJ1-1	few	CASSREMNTEAFF	TGCGCCAGCAGCCGCGAGATGAACACTGAAGCTTTCTTT
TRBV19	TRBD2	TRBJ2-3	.	CASSRSGRGDTQYF	TGTGCCAGTAGTAGGAGTGGGAGGGGAGATACGCAGTATTTT
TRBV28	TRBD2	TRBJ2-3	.	CASSLRLASGGPTDTQYF	TGTGCCAGCAGTTTACGTCTAGCTAGCGGGGGCCCTACAGATACGCAGTATTTT
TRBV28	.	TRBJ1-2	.	CASKSGTFYGYTF	TGTGCCAGCAAGAGCGGGACATTTTATGGCTACACCTTC
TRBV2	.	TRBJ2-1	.	CASSELSDEQFF	TGTGCCAGCAGTGAATTGTCGGATGAGCAGTTCTTC
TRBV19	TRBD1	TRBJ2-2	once	CASSFTAGTGGTGELFF	TGTGCCAGTAGTTTCACCGCCGGGACAGGGGGCACCGGGGAGCTGTTTTTT
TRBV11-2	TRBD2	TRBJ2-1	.	CASSRPGLAGDSNEQFF	TGTGCCAGCAGCCGTCCGGGACTAGCGGGAGACTCCAATGAGCAGTTCTTC
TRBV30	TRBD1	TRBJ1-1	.	CAWSRTGGGTEAFF	TGTGCCTGGAGTAGGACAGGGGGTGGCACTGAAGCTTTCTTT
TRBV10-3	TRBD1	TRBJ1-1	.	CAISEWTGSTEAFF	TGTGCCATCAGTGAATGGACAGGGTCCACTGAAGCTTTCTTT
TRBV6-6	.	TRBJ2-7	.	CASSYRESYEQYF	TGTGCCAGCAGTTACAGGGAGTCCTACGAGCAGTACTTC
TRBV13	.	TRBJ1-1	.	CASRLRGGEAFF	TGTGCCAGCAGACTTCGGGGGGGTGAAGCTTTCTTT
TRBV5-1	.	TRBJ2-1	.	CASSLGQGSDEQFF	TGCGCCAGCAGCTTGGGGCAGGGGAGCGATGAGCAGTTCTTC
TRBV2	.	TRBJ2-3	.	CASSEVGGDTDTQYF	TGTGCCAGCAGTGAAGTTGGCGGAGACACAGATACGCAGTATTTT
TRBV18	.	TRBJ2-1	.	CASSPKAGKSYNEQFF	TGTGCCAGCTCACCAAAGGCAGGGAAGTCCTACAATGAGCAGTTCTTC
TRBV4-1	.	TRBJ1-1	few	CASSQETGYEAFF	TGCGCCAGCAGCCAAGAAACAGGGTATGAAGCTTTCTTT
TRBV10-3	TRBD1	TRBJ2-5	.	CAISEDRGRETQYF	TGTGCCATCAGTGAGGACAGGGGGAGGGAGACCCAGTACTTC
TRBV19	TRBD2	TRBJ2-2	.	CASSRLAGHGELFF	TGTGCCAGTAGTAGACTAGCGGGGCACGGGGAGCTGTTTTTT
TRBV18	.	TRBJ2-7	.	CASSPMFIGSYEQYF	TGTGCCAGCTCCCCTATGTTTATCGGCTCCTACGAGCAGTACTTC
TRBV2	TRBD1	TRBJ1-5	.	CASSEEGQGRGQPQHF	TGTGCCAGCAGTGAGGAGGGACAGGGAAGAGGCCAGCCCCAGCATTTT
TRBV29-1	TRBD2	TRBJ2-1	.	CSVVGGGYNEQFF	TGCAGCGTTGTTGGGGGAGGGTACAATGAGCAGTTCTTC
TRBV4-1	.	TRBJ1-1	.	CASSPPGNTEAFF	TGCGCCAGCAGCCCTCCAGGAAACACTGAAGCTTTCTTT
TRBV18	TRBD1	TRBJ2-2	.	CASSPRTGDTGELFF	TGTGCCAGCTCACCCAGGACAGGGGACACCGGGGAGCTGTTTTTT
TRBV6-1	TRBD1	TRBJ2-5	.	CASTWTGGEETQYF	TGTGCCAGCACCTGGACAGGGGGGGAAGAGACCCAGTACTTC